This section outlines one T cell receptor beta chain sequence together with its context. Its target is not known. Produced via immunoSEQ multiplex PCR; TCRdb's table is partial and in-frame only. The profile shows 59,000 or so clones, roughly nine tenths of them singletons. These data belong to a study of T cells in localized non-small cell lung cancer. Findings and limits, study-wide: There was an association of higher blood T cell density with longer overall survival. Because sequencing included only one region (of the tumor), heterogeneity remains possible. Uninvolved adjacent lung showed the highest T cell clonality, exceeding tumor. Appearances in adjacent lung were noted for a median approximately 61 of the top 100 tumor clones.

This CDR3 has 15 residues. The junction had 12 bases not matched to a gene; V was cut back by 5 bases and J by 9 bases. In germline, CDR1 is MNHEY, CDR2 SMNVEV (reference sequence). This sequence joins TRBV27 and TRBJ1-1; 10 bases are a match to TRBD1. The receptor's source is a man aged 35-69 years with stage I lung adenocarcinoma. The sample in question was peripheral blood, obtained before any cancer treatment. CDR3 amino acids: CASSPRTGGVLQAFF. In DNA form, the CDR3 reads TGTGCCAGCAGTCCCCGGACAGGGGGGGTGTTACAAGCTTTCTTT.